This is a list of T cell receptor beta chains from one sample in a study of Graves' ophthalmopathy and Graves' hyperthyroidism. From the multiplex PCR reads, TCRdb called clonotypes with MiXCR, one entry per CDR3 protein. The sample holds under 350,000 distinct CDR3 sequences, 15% to 20% seen once. Sequencing was carried out using peripheral blood. Receptor source: an adult man with Graves' ophthalmopathy. The CDR3 runs from the conserved cysteine through the conserved F or W. A D gene is named only where the DNA matches it firmly. Not every row has a clone size; where given, it reads once, few, many or a size class.

V: TRBV6-5
size: many
J: TRBJ1-1
D: -
DNA: TGTGCCAGCAGTTACGCCCTGCGACAGTTGAACACTGAAGCTTTCTTT
CDR3: CASSYALRQLNTEAFF

V: TRBV15
size: once
J: TRBJ2-4
D: TRBD1
DNA: TGTGCCACCAGCAGCGGCACAGGGGGCGCCAAAAACATTCAGTACTTC
CDR3: CATSSGTGGAKNIQYF

V: TRBV20-1
size: many
J: TRBJ2-2
D: TRBD2
DNA: TGCAGTGCTAGAGATAAGAGACTAGCGGGAGAAACCGGGGAGCTGTTTTTT
CDR3: CSARDKRLAGETGELFF

V: TRBV2
size: many
J: TRBJ1-2
D: TRBD1
DNA: TGTGCCAGCAGGGGGGACAGGGGGAACTATGGCTACACCTTC
CDR3: CASRGDRGNYGYTF

V: TRBV12-3/TRBV12-4
size: many
J: TRBJ2-5
D: -
DNA: TGTGCCAGCAGGAATGCCGCCGGGACCCAGTACTTC
CDR3: CASRNAAGTQYF

V: TRBV6-1
size: many
J: TRBJ1-2
D: TRBD1
DNA: TGTGCCAGCAGTGGGACAGGGGTTTATCGGGGCTACACCTTC
CDR3: CASSGTGVYRGYTF

V: TRBV6-1
size: many
J: TRBJ1-5
D: -
DNA: TGTGCCAGCAGTGAAAACAGGGACGTTCAGCCCCAGCATTTT
CDR3: CASSENRDVQPQHF

V: TRBV10-3
size: many
J: TRBJ1-5
D: -
DNA: TGTGCCATCAGTGAGTCTGGGGGGGCCAGTCAGCCCCAGCATTTT
CDR3: CAISESGGASQPQHF

V: TRBV20-1
size: many
J: TRBJ1-5
D: -
DNA: TGCAGTGCTAGAGTAGGGGCTTCGGGTCAGCCCCAGCATTTT
CDR3: CSARVGASGQPQHF

V: TRBV28
size: many
J: TRBJ2-7
D: -
DNA: TGTGCCAGCAGTTTAACAGTCGGAACCTACGAGCAGTACTTC
CDR3: CASSLTVGTYEQYF

V: TRBV2
size: many
J: TRBJ2-5
D: TRBD1
DNA: TGTGCCAGCAGCCGGACAGGTCTTGGGGGATTACAAGAGACCCAGTACTTC
CDR3: CASSRTGLGGLQETQYF

V: TRBV19
size: many
J: TRBJ1-2
D: -
DNA: TGTGCCAGTAGTTACCTCGGGACGACGTCATCTTGGGGCTACACCTTC
CDR3: CASSYLGTTSSWGYTF

V: TRBV6-1
size: few
J: TRBJ2-7
D: -
DNA: TGTGCCAGCAGTGATAGCCGACCGTACGAGCAGTACTTC
CDR3: CASSDSRPYEQYF

V: TRBV28
size: many
J: TRBJ2-7
D: -
DNA: TGTGCCAGCAGCTTATTCCCAGGGTACTACGAGCAGTACTTC
CDR3: CASSLFPGYYEQYF

V: TRBV12-3/TRBV12-4
size: many
J: TRBJ1-1
D: -
DNA: TGTGCCAGCAGTTTAATGGAAGGGACGAACACTGAAGCTTTCTTT
CDR3: CASSLMEGTNTEAFF

V: TRBV12-3/TRBV12-4
size: many
J: TRBJ2-5
D: -
DNA: TGTGCTACCGGCCCGGCGGCCCAAGAGACCCAGTACTTC
CDR3: CATGPAAQETQYF

V: TRBV6-1
size: many
J: TRBJ1-1
D: TRBD1
DNA: TGTGCCAGCAGTAGGGGGACAGGGTGGACTGAAGCTTTCTTT
CDR3: CASSRGTGWTEAFF

V: TRBV20-1
size: -
J: TRBJ1-1
D: -
DNA: TGCAGTGCTAGGAGGAGTTTGGGGACTGAAGCTTTCTTT
CDR3: CSARRSLGTEAFF

V: TRBV6-5
size: many
J: TRBJ1-1
D: -
DNA: TGTGCCAGCAGTACGACAGTCAGGACTGAAGCTTTCTTT
CDR3: CASSTTVRTEAFF

V: TRBV12-3/TRBV12-4
size: many
J: TRBJ1-1
D: TRBD1
DNA: TGTGCCAGCAGTTTAGGAGGGGGCGTCACTGAAGCTTTCTTT
CDR3: CASSLGGGVTEAFF

V: TRBV19
size: many
J: TRBJ2-2
D: TRBD1
DNA: TGTGCCAGTACCTCGACAGGGCCGAACACCGGGGAGCTGTTTTTT
CDR3: CASTSTGPNTGELFF

V: TRBV11-1
size: many
J: TRBJ2-7
D: -
DNA: TGTGCCAGCAGACCCGTCGGGGGGCTCGAGCAGTACTTC
CDR3: CASRPVGGLEQYF

V: TRBV12-3/TRBV12-4
size: many
J: TRBJ1-2
D: -
DNA: TGTGCCAGCGCCTTAGGGCAGATCTATGGCTACACCTTC
CDR3: CASALGQIYGYTF

V: TRBV15
size: many
J: TRBJ1-1
D: -
DNA: TGTGCCACCAGCAGATACAGCCCCAGGGGCGCGGACACTGAAGCTTTCTTT
CDR3: CATSRYSPRGADTEAFF

V: TRBV28
size: many
J: TRBJ1-1
D: TRBD1
DNA: TGTGCCAGCAGTTCGCTAATAAGGCAACGGACAGGGGAGGACTACACTGAAGCTTTCTTT
CDR3: CASSSLIRQRTGEDYTEAFF

V: TRBV20-1
size: many
J: TRBJ2-7
D: -
DNA: TGCAGCTCCTCTACGTATGGAGGGCGCCCCTACGAGCAGTACTTC
CDR3: CSSSTYGGRPYEQYF

V: TRBV2
size: -
J: TRBJ2-5
D: -
DNA: TGTGCCAGCAGTGAAGCGGCGAAGACCCAGTACTTC
CDR3: CASSEAAKTQYF

V: TRBV12-3/TRBV12-4
size: many
J: TRBJ1-1
D: -
DNA: TGTGCCAGCAGTTTCTCGACAGAGCCCAGAGAAGCTTTCTTT
CDR3: CASSFSTEPREAFF

V: TRBV5-1
size: many
J: TRBJ2-5
D: -
DNA: TGCGCCAGCAGCTTGGACCCCCCGAGCGGACAAGAGACCCAGTACTTC
CDR3: CASSLDPPSGQETQYF

V: TRBV27
size: -
J: TRBJ2-7
D: -
DNA: TGTGCCAGCAGACATGACAGTTCCGAGCAGTACTTC
CDR3: CASRHDSSEQYF

V: TRBV5-1
size: many
J: TRBJ1-1
D: -
DNA: TGCGCCAGCAGCTTGGGTTCCAGGGGCACTGAAGCTTTCTTT
CDR3: CASSLGSRGTEAFF